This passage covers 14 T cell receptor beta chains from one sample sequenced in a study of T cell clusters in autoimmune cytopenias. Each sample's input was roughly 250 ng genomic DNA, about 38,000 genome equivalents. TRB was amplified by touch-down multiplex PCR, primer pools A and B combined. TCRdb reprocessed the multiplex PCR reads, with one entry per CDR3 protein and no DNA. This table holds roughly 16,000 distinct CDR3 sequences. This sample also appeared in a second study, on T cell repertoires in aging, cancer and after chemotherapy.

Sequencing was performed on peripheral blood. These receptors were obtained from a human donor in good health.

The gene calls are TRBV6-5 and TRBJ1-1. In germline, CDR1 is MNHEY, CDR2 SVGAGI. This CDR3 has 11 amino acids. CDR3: CASRTNTEAFF.

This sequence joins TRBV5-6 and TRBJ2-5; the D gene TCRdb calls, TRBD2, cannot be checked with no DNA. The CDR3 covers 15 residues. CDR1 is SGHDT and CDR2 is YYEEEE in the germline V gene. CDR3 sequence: CASSVVSEDDETEYF.

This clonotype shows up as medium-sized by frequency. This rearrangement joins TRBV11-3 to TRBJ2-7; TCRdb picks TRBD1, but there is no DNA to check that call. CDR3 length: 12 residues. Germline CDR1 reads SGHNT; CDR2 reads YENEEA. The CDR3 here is CASSLRQPEQYF.

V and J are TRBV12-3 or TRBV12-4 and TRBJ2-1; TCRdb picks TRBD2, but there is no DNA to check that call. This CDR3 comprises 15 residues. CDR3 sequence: CASSLELAGNNEQFF.

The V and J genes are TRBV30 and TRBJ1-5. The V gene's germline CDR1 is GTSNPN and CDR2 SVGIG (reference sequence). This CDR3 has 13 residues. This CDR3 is CAWSVGSNQPQHF.

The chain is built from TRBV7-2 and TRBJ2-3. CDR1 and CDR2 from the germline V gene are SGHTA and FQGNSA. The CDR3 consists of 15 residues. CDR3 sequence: CASSLGTKGTDTQYF.

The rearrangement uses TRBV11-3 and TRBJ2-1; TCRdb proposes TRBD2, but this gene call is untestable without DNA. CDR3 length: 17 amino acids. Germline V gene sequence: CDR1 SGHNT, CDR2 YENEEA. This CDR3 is CASSRLIGQALNNEQFF.

The CDR3 reads CAISLDKAYEQYF. The rearrangement links TRBV10-3 to TRBJ2-7. Germline assignment: CDR1 ENHRY and CDR2 SYGVKD. The CDR3 is made up of 13 amino acids.

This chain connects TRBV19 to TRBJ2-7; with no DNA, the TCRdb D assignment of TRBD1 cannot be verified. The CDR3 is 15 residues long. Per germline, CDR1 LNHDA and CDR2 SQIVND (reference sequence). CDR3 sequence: CASSNPGTGMGEQYF.

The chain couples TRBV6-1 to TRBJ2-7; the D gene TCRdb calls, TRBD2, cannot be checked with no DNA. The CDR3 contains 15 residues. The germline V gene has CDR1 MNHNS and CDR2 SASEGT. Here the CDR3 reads CASSELAGTLYEQYF.

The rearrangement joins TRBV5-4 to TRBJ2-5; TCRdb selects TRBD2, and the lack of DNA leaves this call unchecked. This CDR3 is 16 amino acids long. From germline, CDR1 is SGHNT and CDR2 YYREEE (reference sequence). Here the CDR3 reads CASSFGLGGIQETQYF. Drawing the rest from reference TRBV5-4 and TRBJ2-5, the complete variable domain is ETGVTQSPTHLIKTRGQQVTLRCSSQSGHNTVSWYQQALGQGPQFIFQYYREEENGRGNFPPRFSGLQFPNYSSELNVNALELDDSALYLCASSFGLGGIQETQYFGPGTRLLVL.

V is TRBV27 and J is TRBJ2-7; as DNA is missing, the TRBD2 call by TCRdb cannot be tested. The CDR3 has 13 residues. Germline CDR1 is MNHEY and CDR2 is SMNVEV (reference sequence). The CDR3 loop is CASRRDLRYEQYF.

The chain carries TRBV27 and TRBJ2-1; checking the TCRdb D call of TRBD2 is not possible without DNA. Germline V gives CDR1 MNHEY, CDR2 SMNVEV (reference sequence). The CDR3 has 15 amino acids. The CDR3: CASSLDPAGSNEQFF.

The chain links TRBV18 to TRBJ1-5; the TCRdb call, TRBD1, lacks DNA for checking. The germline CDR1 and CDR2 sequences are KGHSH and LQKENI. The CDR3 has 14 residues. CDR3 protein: CASSPAPSNQPQHF. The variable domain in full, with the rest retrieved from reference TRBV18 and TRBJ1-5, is NAGVMQNPRHLVRRRGQEARLRCSPMKGHSHVYWYRQLPEEGLKFMVYLQKENIIDESGMPKERFSAEFPKEGPSILRIQQVVRGDSAAYFCASSPAPSNQPQHFGDGTRLSIL.